This T cell receptor (beta chain) was sequenced for a study of OX40 agonist ivuxolimab in advanced cancers. The data were produced by immunoSEQ multiplex PCR, yet TCRdb's version contains in-frame clones alone and is incomplete. The repertoire holds more than 80,000 clones, with more than 80% as singletons. Sequenced material: CD4+ or CD8+ T cells sorted from blood, taken in a trial of the OX40 agonist ivuxolimab. The receptor's source is an adult with an advanced solid tumor such as melanoma, head and neck, liver or kidney cancer.

In nucleotides, the CDR3 is TGCGCCAGCAGCCCACTGACCGGGACCAGCACTGAAGCTTTCTTT. This sequence encodes CASSPLTGTSTEAFF. The chain employs TRBV5-1 and TRBJ1-1, with a tentative D call TRBD1 (5 bases). The CDR3 consists of 15 residues. Germline V gene data show CDR1 as SGHRS and CDR2 as YFSETQ. The V end lost 4 bases, the J end lost 4 bases, and 17 bases lay between the germline ends.